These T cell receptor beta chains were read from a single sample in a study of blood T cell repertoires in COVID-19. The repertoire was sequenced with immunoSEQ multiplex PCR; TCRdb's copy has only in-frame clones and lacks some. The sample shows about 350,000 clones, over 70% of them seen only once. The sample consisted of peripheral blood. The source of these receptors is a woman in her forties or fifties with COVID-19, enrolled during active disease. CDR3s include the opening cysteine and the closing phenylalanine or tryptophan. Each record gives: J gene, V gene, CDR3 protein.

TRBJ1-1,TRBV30,CAWAVGNTEAFF
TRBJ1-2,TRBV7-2,CASSKPQVYGYTF
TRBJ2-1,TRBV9,CASSVRTSGGNEQFF
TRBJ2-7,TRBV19,CASSSTPGNEQYF
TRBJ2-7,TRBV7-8,CASSPGEQNSYEQYF
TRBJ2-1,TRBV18,CASSPENEQFF
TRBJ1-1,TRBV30,CAWTQGTEAFF
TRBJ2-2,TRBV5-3,CARSGGASGRTGELFF
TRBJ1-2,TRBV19,CASSIDRASSGGYTF
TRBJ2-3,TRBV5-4,CASSSDRVSDTQYF
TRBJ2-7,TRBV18,CASSPSGSPHEQYF
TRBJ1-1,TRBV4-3,CASSQGLGEAFF
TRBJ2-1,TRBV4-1,CASSQAQIAGGNNEQFF
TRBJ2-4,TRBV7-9,CASSQIVGGGKGKNIQYF
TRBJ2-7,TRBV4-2,CASSRVGAYEQYF
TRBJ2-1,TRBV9,CASSVVAGVYNEQFF
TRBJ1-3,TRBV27,CASSKIQGASGNTIYF
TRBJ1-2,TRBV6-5,CASSLDRLTNYGYTF
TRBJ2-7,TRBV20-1,CSASLQPGLGYEQYF
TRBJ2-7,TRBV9,CASSEGPSGGSYEQYF
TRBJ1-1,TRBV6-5,CASSRRRQMNTEAFF
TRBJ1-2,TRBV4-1,CASSQTGGRYTF
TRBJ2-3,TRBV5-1,CASSLAGQGGTDTQYF
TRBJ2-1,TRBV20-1,CRPGLRKFF
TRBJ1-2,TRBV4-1,CASSQAPTVSSYTF
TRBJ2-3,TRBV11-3,CASSIGTPTGTDTQYF
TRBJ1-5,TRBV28,CASSLSPPNQPQHF
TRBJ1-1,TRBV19,CASSITGSPEAFF
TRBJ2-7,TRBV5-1,CASSLATYEQYF
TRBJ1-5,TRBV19,CASSDTGQGDYQPQHF
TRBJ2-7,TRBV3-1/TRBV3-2,CASSQEARRGSYEQYF
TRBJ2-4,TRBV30,CAWTSRGGLAKNIQYF
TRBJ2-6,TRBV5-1,CASTRDLSSGANVLTF
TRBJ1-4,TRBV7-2,CASSTPGTGGEKLFF
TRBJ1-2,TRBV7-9,CASSPPSSGVYGYTF
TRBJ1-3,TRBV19,CASSILGNTIYF
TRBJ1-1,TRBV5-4,CASSLHWTAGTEAFF
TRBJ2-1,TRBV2,CASRASSGSNNEQFF
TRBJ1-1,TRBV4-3,CASSLAAVREKFNTEAFF
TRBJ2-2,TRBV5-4,CASRKDRPNTNTGELFF
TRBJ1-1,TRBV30,CAWITRGGSNTEAFF
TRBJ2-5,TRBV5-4,CASKSGETQYF
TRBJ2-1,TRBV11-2,CASRVGAGGFFEQFF
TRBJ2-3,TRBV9,CASSLRVTRTDTQYF
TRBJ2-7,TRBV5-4,CASSRDFYEQYF
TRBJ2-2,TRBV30,CAWSVGSGDTGELFF
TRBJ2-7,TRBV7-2,CASSLERGGGGNSYEQYF
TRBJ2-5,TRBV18,CASSPGRQETQYF
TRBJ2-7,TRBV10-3,CATKSGTYRDEQYF
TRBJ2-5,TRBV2,CASSATGWRETQYF
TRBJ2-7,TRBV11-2,CASSLVGLADTYEQYF